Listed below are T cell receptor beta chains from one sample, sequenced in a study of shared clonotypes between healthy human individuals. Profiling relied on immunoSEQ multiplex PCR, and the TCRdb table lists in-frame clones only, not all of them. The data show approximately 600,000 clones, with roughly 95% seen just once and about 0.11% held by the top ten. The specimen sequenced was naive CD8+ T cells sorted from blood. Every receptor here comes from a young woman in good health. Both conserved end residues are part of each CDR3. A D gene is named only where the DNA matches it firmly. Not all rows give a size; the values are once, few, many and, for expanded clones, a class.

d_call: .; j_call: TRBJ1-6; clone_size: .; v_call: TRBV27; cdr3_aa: CASSFPEGALHF; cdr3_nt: TGTGCCAGCAGTTTTCCAGAAGGGGCCCTCCACTTT
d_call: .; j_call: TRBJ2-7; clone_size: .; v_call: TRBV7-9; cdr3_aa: CASSFLGYEQYF; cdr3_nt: TGTGCCAGCAGCTTTTTGGGCTACGAGCAGTACTTC
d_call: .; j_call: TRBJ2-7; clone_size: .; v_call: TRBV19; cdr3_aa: CASSIKDGSYEQYF; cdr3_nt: TGTGCCAGTAGTATCAAAGACGGCTCCTACGAGCAGTACTTC
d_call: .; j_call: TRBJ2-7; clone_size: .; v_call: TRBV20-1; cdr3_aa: CSAEDSYEQYF; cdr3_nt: TGCAGTGCTGAGGATAGCTACGAGCAGTACTTC
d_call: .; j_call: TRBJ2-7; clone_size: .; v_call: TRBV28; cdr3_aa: CASSLSPSDYYEQYF; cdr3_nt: TGTGCCAGCAGTTTAAGCCCTAGCGACTACTACGAGCAGTACTTC
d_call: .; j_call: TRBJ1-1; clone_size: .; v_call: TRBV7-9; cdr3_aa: CASSLVYRRNTEAFF; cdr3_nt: TGTGCCAGCAGCTTAGTTTACAGGCGGAACACTGAAGCTTTCTTT
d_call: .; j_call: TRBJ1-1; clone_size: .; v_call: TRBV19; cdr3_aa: CASSIEGNTEAFF; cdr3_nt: TGTGCCAGTAGTATAGAAGGAAACACTGAAGCTTTCTTT
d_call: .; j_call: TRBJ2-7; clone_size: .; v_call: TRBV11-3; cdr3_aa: CASSLRGTYEQYF; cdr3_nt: TGTGCCAGCAGCTTACGGGGAACCTACGAGCAGTACTTC
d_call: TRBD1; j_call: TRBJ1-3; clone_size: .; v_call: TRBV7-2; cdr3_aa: CASSKDRVRSGNTIYF; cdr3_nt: TGTGCCAGCAGCAAGGACAGGGTCCGGTCTGGAAACACCATATATTTT
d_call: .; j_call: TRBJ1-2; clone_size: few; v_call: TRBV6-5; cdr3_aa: CASSYEGNYGYTF; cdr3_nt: TGTGCCAGCAGTTACGAGGGAAACTATGGCTACACCTTC
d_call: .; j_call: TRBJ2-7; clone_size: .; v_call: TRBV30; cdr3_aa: CAWSVWARAEQYF; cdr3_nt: TGTGCCTGGAGTGTATGGGCCCGAGCCGAGCAGTACTTC
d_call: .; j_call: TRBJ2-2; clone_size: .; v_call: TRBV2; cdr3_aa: CASRTGLLNTGELFF; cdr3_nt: TGTGCCAGCAGGACGGGACTCCTGAACACCGGGGAGCTGTTTTTT
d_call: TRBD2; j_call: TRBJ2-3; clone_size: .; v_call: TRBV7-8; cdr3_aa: CASSLELAGGTDTQYF; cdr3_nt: TGTGCCAGCAGCTTAGAGCTAGCGGGAGGCACAGATACGCAGTATTTT
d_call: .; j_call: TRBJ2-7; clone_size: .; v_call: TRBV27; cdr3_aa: CASSLSGRGYEQYF; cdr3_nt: TGTGCCAGCAGTTTATCCGGCAGGGGTTACGAGCAGTACTTC
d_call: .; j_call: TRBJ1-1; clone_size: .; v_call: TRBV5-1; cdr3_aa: CASTLRVGTEAFF; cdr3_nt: TGCGCCAGCACCCTGAGGGTGGGCACTGAAGCTTTCTTT
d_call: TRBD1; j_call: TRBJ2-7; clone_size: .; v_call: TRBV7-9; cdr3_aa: CASSLGQGVEQYF; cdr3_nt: TGTGCCAGCAGCTTAGGGCAGGGGGTTGAGCAGTACTTC
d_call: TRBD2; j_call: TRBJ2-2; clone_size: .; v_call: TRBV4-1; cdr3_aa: CASSGRAGGGELFF; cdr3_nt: TGCGCCAGCAGCGGGAGGGCGGGAGGCGGGGAGCTGTTTTTT
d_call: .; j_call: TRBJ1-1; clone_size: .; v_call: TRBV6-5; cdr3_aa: CASRVSGTVTEEAFF; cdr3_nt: TGTGCCAGCAGGGTGTCCGGGACGGTAACCGAAGAAGCTTTCTTT
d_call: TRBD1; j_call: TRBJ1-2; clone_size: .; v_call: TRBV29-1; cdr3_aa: CSVDEQGAVEGYTF; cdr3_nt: TGCAGCGTGGATGAGCAGGGGGCGGTTGAAGGCTACACCTTC
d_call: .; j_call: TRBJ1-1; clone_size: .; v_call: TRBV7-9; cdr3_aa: CASSSETGLNTEAFF; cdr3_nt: TGTGCCAGCAGCTCCGAAACAGGGCTGAACACTGAAGCTTTCTTT
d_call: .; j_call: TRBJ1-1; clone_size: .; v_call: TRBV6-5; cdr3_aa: CASSWGGENTEAFF; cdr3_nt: TGTGCCAGCAGTTGGGGGGGGGAGAACACTGAAGCTTTCTTT
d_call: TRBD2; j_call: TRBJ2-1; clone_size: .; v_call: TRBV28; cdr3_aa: CASSSRWVLEREGRGEQFF; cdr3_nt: TGTGCCAGCAGTTCCCGGTGGGTTCTTGAGCGGGAGGGCCGGGGTGAGCAGTTCTTC
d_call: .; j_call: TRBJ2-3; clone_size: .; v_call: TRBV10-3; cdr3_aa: CAISESVVSTDTQYF; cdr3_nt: TGTGCCATCAGTGAGTCGGTGGTTAGCACAGATACGCAGTATTTT